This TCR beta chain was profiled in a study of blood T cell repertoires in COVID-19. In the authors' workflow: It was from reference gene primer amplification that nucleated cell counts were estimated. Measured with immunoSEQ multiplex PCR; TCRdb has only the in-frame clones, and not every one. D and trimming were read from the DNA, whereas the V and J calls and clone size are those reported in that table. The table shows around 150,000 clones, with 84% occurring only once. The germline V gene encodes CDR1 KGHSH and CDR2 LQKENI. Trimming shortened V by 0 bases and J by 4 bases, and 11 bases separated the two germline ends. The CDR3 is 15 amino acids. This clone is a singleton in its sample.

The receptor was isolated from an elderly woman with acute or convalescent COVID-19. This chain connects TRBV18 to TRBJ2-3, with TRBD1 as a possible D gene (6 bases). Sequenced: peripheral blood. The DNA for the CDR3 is TGTGCCAGCTCACCACCCTTCACAGGGTCAGATACGCAGTATTTT. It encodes CASSPPFTGSDTQYF.